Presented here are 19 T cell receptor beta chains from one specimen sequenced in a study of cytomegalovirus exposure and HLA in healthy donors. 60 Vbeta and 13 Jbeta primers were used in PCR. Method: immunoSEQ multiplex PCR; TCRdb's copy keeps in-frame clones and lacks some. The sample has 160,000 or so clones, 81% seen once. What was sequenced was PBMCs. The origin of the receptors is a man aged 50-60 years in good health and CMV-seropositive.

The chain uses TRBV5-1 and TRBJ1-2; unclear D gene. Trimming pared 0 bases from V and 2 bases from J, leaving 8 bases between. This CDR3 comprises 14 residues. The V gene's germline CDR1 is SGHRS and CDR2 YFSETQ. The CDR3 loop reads CASSLAGINYGYTF. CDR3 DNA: TGCGCCAGCAGCTTGGCAGGTATCAACTATGGCTACACCTTC.

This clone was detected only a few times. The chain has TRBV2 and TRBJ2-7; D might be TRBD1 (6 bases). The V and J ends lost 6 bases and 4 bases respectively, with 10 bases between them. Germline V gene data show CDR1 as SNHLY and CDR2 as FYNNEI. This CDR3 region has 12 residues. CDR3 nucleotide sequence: TGTGCCAGCAGAGATCAGGGGTACGAGCAGTACTTC. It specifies CASRDQGYEQYF.

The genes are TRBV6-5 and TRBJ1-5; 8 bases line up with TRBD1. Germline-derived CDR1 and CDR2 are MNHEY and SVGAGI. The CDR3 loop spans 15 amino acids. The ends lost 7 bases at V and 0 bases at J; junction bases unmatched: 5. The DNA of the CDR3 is TGTGCCAGCAAACTACAGGGGGATAGCAATCAGCCCCAGCATTTT. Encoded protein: CASKLQGDSNQPQHF.

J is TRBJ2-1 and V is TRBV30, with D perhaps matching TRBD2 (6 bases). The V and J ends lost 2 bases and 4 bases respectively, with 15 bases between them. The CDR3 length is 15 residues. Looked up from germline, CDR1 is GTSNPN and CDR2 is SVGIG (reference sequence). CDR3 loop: CAWSIRDWGYNEQFF. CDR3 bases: TGTGCCTGGAGTATCCGGGACTGGGGATACAATGAGCAGTTCTTC.

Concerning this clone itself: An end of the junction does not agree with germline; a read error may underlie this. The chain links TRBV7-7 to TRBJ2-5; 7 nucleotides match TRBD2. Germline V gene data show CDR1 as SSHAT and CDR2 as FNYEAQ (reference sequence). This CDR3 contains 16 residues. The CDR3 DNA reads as TGTGCTAGCAGCCCCGGCGGGGCGGGAGCCCAAGAGACCCAGTACTTC. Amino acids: CASSPGGAGAQETQYF.

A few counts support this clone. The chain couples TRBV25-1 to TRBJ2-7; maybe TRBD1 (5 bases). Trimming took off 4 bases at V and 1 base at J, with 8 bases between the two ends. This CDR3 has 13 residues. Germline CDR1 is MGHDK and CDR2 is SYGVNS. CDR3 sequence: CASSVRQSYEQYF. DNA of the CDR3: TGTGCCAGCAGTGTCCGACAGTCCTACGAGCAGTACTTC.

As DNA, the CDR3 is TGTGCCAGCAGCCCCCAGCACCAATTAAGGACGGAGGAGTACTTC. Translation: CASSPQHQLRTEEYF. The V gene is TRBV7-2, the J gene TRBJ2-5, with D maybe TRBD2 (5 bases). Trimming shortened V by 5 bases and J by 12 bases, and 25 bases separated the two germline ends. The CDR3 is 15 amino acids. Germline CDR1 SGHTA, CDR2 FQGNSA.

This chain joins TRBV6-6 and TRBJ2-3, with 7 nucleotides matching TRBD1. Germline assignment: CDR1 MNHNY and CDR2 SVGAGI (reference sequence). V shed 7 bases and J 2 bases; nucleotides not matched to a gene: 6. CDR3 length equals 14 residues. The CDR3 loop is CASTGDSYTDTQYF. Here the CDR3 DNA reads TGTGCCAGCACTGGGGACAGCTACACAGATACGCAGTATTTT.

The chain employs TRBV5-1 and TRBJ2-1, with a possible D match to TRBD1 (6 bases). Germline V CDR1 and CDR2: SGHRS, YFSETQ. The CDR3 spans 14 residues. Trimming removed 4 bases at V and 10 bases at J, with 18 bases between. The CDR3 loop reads CASSHGNRVGEQFF. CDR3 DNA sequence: TGCGCCAGCAGCCACGGGAACAGGGTAGGCGAGCAGTTCTTC.

CDR3 amino acids: CASSSQGPADTQYF. In nucleotides, the CDR3 is TGCGCCAGCAGCTCACAGGGGCCCGCAGATACGCAGTATTTT. The gene calls are TRBV5-1 and TRBJ2-3, with 7 positions matching TRBD1. Unmatched junction bases numbered 5, after V lost 3 bases and J lost 4 bases. Germline V gives CDR1 SGHRS, CDR2 YFSETQ. The CDR3 runs to 14 residues.

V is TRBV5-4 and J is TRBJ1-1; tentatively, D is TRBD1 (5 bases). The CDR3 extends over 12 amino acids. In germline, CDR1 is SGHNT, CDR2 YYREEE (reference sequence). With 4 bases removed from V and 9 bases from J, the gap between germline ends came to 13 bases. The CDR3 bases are TGTGCCAGCAGCCTGGACACATTTCAAGCTTTCTTT. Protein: CASSLDTFQAFF.

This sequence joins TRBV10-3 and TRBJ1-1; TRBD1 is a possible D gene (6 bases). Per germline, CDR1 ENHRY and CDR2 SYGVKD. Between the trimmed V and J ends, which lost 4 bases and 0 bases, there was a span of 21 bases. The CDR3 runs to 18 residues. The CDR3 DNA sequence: TGTGCCATCAGTGGTCCGGGGGGCAGAGCGCGCGTGAACACTGAAGCTTTCTTT. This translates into CAISGPGGRARVNTEAFF.

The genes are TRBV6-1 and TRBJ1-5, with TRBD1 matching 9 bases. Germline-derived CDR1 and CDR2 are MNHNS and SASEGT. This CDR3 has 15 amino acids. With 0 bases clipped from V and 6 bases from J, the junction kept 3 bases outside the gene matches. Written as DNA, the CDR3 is TGTGCCAGCAGTGAAGCGGGACAGGGAGGTCAGCCCCAGCATTTT. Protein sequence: CASSEAGQGGQPQHF.

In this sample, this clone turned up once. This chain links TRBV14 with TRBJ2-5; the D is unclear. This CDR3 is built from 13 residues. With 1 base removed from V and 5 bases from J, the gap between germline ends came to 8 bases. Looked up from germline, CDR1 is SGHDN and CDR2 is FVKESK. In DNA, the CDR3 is TGTGCCAGCAGCCAAGGCCTACGCGAGACCCAGTACTTC. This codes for CASSQGLRETQYF.

Here the CDR3 DNA reads TGCGCCAGCAGCCAAGAGACAGGGGGGGGGTCTTACAATGAGCAGTTCTTC. Residues: CASSQETGGGSYNEQFF. The rearrangement uses TRBV4-1 and TRBJ2-1; 9 bases agree with TRBD1. Germline CDR1 reads MGHRA; CDR2 reads YSYEKL. The CDR3 sequence is 17 residues long. V lost 0 bases, J lost 4 bases, and 7 bases stayed unmatched.

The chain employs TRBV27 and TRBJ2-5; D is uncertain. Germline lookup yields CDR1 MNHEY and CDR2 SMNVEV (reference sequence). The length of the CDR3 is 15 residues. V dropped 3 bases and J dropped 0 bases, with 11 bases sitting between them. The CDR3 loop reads CASSFGLGNQETQYF. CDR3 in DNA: TGTGCCAGCAGTTTTGGGCTGGGCAACCAAGAGACCCAGTACTTC.

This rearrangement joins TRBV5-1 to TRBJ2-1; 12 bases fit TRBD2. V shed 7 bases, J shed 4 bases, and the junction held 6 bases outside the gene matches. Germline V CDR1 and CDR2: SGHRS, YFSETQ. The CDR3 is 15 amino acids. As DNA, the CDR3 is TGCGCCAGCTCCCGGACTAGCGGGGAATACAATGAGCAGTTCTTC. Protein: CASSRTSGEYNEQFF.

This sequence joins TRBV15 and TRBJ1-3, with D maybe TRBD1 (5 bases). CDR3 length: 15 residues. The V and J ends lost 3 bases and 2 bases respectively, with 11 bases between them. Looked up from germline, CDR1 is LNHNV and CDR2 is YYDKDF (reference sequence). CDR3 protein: CATSSRGGAGNTIYF. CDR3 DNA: TGTGCCACCAGCAGCCGCGGGGGGGCTGGAAACACCATATATTTT.

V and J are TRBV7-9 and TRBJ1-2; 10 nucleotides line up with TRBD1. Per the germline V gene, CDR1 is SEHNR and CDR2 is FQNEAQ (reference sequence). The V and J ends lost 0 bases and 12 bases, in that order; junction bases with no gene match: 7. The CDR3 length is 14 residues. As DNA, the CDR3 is TGTGCCAGCAGCTTAGCGTTCGGACAGGGGGAAGACACCTTC. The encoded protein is CASSLAFGQGEDTF.